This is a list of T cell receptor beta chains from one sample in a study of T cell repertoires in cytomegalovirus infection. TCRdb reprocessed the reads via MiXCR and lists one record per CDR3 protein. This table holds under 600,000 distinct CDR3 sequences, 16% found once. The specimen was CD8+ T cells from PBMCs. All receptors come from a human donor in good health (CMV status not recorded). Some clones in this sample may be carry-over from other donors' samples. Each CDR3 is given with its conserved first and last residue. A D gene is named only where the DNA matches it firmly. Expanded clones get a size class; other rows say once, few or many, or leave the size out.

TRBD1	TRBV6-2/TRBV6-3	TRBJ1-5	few	TGTGCCAGCAGCTACGACAGGGAGGGATTCAATCAGCCCCAGCATTTT	CASSYDREGFNQPQHF
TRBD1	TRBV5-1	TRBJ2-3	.	TGCGCCAGCAGCTTGCGGGGGGACAGGGGGCACACAGATACGCAGTATTTT	CASSLRGDRGHTDTQYF
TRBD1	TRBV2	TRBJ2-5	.	TGTGCCAGCAGTGAACCAGGGGGCCTCGAGACCCAGTACTTC	CASSEPGGLETQYF
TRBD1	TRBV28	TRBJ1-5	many	TGTGCCAGCAGTTACCCCGGACAGGGCAATCAGCCCCAGCATTTT	CASSYPGQGNQPQHF
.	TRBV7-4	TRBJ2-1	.	TGTGCCAGCAGCGTCCCGGGGGCGGCCTACAATGAGCAGTTCTTC	CASSVPGAAYNEQFF
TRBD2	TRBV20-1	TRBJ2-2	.	TGCAGTGCTAGAAATCTAGCGGGGGAGAACACCGGGGAGCTGTTTTTT	CSARNLAGENTGELFF
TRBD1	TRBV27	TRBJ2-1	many	TGTGCCAGCAGTTTTGGGACAGGGAGATCCTACAATGAGCAGTTCTTC	CASSFGTGRSYNEQFF
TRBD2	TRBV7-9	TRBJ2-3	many	TGTGCCAGCAGATCTACCGGGGAGGGACCGGGCTACCCAGATACGCAGTATTTT	CASRSTGEGPGYPDTQYF
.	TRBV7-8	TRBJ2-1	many	TGTGCCAGCAGCTTTCCGGGTGGTGAGCAGTTCTTC	CASSFPGGEQFF
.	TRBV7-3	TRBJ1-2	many	TGTGCCAGCAGCTTATTCCCAGGGCATGGCTACACCTTC	CASSLFPGHGYTF
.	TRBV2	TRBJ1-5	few	TGTGCCAGCAGTGCGGGACACCTTTATAGCAATCAGCCCCAGCATTTT	CASSAGHLYSNQPQHF
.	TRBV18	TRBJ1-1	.	TGTGCCAGCTCACGGCAGGGTTGGACTGAAGCTTTCTTT	CASSRQGWTEAFF
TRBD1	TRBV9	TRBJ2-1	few	TGTGCCAGCAGCGTAGAGGGACAGGCAAGTTTCTACAATGAGCAGTTCTTC	CASSVEGQASFYNEQFF
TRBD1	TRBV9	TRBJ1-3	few	TGTGCCAGCAGCCACCCCTTGAGGGACAGCTCTGGAAACACCATATATTTT	CASSHPLRDSSGNTIYF
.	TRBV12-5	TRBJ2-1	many	TGTGCTAGTGCCATAGGGCAATTCAATGAGCAGTTCTTC	CASAIGQFNEQFF
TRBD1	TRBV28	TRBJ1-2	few	TGTGCCAGCAGTTTGTCAGGGGGCACTTATGGCTACACCTTC	CASSLSGGTYGYTF
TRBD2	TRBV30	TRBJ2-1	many	TGTGCCTGGAAGGTAGCGGGAGCGTCCCCAAATGAGCAGTTCTTC	CAWKVAGASPNEQFF
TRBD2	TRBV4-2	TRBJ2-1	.	TGTGCCAGCAGCACACGGACTAGCGGAAATGAGCAGTTCTTC	CASSTRTSGNEQFF
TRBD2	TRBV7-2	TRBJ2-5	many	TGTGCCAGCAGCTTCACCCTATCGCGGGGGGGCCGATTAGGGAAGACCCAGTACTTC	CASSFTLSRGGRLGKTQYF
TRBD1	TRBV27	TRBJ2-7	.	TGTGCCAGCAGTTCGAGGGGACAGGGAATCTACGAGCAGTACTTC	CASSSRGQGIYEQYF
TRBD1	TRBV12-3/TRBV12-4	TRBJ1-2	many	TGTGCCAGCAGTTTCTCCGGGACAGGGGTGAACTATGGCTACACCTTC	CASSFSGTGVNYGYTF
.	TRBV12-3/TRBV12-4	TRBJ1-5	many	TGTGCCAGCAGGCACGGGAGTGCGGGCCAGCCCCAGCATTTT	CASRHGSAGQPQHF
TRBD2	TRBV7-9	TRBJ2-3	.	TGTGCCAGCAGCTTACCTAGCGGGAGGGTAGATACGCAGTATTTT	CASSLPSGRVDTQYF
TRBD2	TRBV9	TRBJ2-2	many	TGTGCCAGGGGGACTAGCGGGACCAGAGCGTCTAACACCGGGGAGCTGTTTTTT	CARGTSGTRASNTGELFF
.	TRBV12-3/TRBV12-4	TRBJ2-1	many	TGTGCCAGCAGTTTAGCGGCCAATGAGCAGTTCTTC	CASSLAANEQFF
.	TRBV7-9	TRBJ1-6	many	TGTGCCAGCAGCTTAGGCGACAAGGACTTCGGAGCCCTCCACTTT	CASSLGDKDFGALHF
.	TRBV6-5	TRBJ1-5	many	TGTGCCAGCAGTTTAGGGGGGTCGGATCAGCCCCAGCATTTT	CASSLGGSDQPQHF